This entry features one T cell receptor beta chain sequence. The record originates from a study of T cell changes during pregnancy in multiple sclerosis. Generated by immunoSEQ multiplex PCR, the TCRdb table keeps only in-frame clones and is missing some. The table lists approximately 71,000 clones, just over 90% of them singletons. This clonotype was obtained from a female donor with multiple sclerosis, enrolled in a pregnancy study. The material sequenced was peripheral blood, taken in the third trimester of pregnancy.

The CDR3 here is CASTPHSQGADGYTF. CDR3 coding DNA: TGCGCCAGCACCCCCCATTCACAGGGGGCGGATGGCTACACCTTC. The V and J genes are TRBV5-1 and TRBJ1-2; 9 bases match TRBD1. Trimming at V came to 6 bases and at J to 6 bases, leaving 12 bases not matched to a gene. Looked up from germline, CDR1 is SGHRS and CDR2 is YFSETQ. The CDR3 is 15 residues long.